This TCR beta chain was captured by sequencing in a study of CD8 T cells in ankylosing spondylitis. Study-level findings and limits: Prior work had noted some motif variants in reactive arthritis blood and synovial fluid. Typical of ankylosing spondylitis blood, it appeared, was a TCR beta motif of under 10 highly homologous variants.

Via MiXCR, TCRdb re-called the 5' RACE reads, giving one row per CDR3 protein. The sample yields more than 100,000 distinct CDR3 sequences, 17% seen once. This CDR3 is 15 amino acids long. V lost 5 bases and J 2 bases, leaving 12 bases between the germline ends. Germline loops: CDR1 SEHNR, CDR2 FQNEAQ (reference sequence). Details on this clonotype: The antigen is undetermined.

The sample consisted of blood, either unsorted or a sorted T cell fraction (not recorded which). The source of this sequence is a male donor with ankylosing spondylitis. The rearrangement joins TRBV7-9 to TRBJ2-2; D possibly corresponds to TRBD1 (6 bases). The CDR3 DNA reads as TGTGCCAGCAGCCCACCGGGACAAAACACCGGGGAGCTGTTTTTT. This gives the protein CASSPPGQNTGELFF.